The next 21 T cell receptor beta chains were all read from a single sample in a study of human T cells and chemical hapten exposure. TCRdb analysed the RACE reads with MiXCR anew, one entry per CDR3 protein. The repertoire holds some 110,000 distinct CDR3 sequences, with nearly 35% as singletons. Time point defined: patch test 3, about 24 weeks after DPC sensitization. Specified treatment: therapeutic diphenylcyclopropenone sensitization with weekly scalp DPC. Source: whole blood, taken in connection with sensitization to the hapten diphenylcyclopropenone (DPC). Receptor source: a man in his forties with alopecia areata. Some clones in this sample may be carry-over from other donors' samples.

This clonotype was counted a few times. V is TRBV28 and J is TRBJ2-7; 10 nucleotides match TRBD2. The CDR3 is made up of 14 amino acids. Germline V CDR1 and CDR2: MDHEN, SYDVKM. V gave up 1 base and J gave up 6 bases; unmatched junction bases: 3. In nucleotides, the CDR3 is TGTGCCAGCAGTTTATTATTAGCGGGAGGCGAGCAGTACTTC. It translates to CASSLLLAGGEQYF. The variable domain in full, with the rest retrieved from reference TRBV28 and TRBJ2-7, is DVKVTQSSRYLVKRTGEKVFLECVQDMDHENMFWYRQDPGLGLRLIYFSYDVKMKEKGDIPEGYSVSREKKERFSLILESASTNQTSMYLCASSLLLAGGEQYFGPGTRLTVT.

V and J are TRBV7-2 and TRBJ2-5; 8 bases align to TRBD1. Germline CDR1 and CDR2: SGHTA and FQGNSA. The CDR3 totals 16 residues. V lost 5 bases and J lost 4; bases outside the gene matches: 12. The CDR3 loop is CASSARQGPPLETQYF. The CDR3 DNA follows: TGTGCCAGCAGCGCCAGACAGGGGCCCCCATTAGAGACCCAGTACTTC.

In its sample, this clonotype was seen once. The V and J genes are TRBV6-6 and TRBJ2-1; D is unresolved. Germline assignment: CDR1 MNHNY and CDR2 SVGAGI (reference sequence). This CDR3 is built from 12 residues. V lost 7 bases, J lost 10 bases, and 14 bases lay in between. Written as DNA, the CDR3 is TGTGCCAGCACCGAGTGGACGCAAGAGCAGTTCTTC. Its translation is CASTEWTQEQFF.

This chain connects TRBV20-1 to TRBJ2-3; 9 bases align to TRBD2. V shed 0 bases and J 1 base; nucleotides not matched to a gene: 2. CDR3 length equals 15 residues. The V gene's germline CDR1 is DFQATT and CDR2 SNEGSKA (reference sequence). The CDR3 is CSARDRLAGTDTQYF. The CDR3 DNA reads TGCAGTGCTAGAGACCGACTAGCGGGCACAGATACGCAGTATTTT.

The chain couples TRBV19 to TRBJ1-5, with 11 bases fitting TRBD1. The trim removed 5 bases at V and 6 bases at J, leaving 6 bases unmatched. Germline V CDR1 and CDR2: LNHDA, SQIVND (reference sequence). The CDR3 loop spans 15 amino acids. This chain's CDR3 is CASSLGTGGTQPQHF. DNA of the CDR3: TGTGCCAGTAGTTTAGGGACAGGGGGAACTCAGCCCCAGCATTTT.

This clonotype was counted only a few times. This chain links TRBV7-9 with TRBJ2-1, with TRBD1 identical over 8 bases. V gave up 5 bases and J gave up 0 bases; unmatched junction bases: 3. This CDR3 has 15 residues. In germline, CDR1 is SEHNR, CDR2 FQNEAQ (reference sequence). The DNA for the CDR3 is TGTGCCAGCAGCCCAGGGGGCTTCTCCTACAATGAGCAGTTCTTC. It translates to CASSPGGFSYNEQFF.

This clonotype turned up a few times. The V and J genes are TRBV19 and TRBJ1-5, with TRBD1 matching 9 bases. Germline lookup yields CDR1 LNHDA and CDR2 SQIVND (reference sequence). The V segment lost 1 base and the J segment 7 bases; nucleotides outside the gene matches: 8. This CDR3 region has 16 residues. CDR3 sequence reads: CASSIGPGQGNQPQHF. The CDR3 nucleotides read TGTGCCAGTAGTATAGGCCCGGGACAGGGAAACCAGCCCCAGCATTTT.

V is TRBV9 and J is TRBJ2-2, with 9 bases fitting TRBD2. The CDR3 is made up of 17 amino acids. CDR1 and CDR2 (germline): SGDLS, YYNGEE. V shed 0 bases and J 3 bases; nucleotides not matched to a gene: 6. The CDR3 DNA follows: TGTGCCAGCAGCGTAGCTCTCCAGCGGGAGGACACCGGGGAGCTGTTTTTT. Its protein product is CASSVALQREDTGELFF.

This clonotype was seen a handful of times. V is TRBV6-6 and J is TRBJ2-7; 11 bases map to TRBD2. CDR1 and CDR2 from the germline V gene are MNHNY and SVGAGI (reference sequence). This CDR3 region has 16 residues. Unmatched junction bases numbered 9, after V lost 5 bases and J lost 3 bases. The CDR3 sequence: CASSEAGTSGIYEQYF. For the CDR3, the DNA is TGTGCCAGCAGTGAGGCCGGGACTAGCGGTATCTACGAGCAGTACTTC.

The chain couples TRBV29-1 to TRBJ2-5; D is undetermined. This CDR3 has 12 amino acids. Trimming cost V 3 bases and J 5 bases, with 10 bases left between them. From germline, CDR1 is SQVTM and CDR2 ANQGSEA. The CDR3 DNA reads TGCAGCGTTGAGTTGCGTGGGGAGACCCAGTACTTC. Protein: CSVELRGETQYF.

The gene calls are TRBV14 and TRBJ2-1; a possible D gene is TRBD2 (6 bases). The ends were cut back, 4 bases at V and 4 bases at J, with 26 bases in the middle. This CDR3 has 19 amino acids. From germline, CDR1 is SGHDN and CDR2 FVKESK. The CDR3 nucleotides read TGTGCCAGCAGCCCGCAAGTGAAGGTACCGGGACTTAATTACAATGAGCAGTTCTTC. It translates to CASSPQVKVPGLNYNEQFF. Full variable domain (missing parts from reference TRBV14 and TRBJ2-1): EAGVTQFPSHSVIEKGQTVTLRCDPISGHDNLYWYRRVMGKEIKFLLHFVKESKQDESGMPNNRFLAERTGGTYSTLKVQPAELEDSGVYFCASSPQVKVPGLNYNEQFFGPGTRLTVL.

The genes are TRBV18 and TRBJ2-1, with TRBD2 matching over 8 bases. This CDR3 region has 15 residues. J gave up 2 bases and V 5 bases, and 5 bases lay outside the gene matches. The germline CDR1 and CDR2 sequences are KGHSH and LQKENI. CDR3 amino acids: CASSATSGPYNEQFF. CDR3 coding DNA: TGTGCCAGCTCAGCCACTAGCGGCCCCTACAATGAGCAGTTCTTC.

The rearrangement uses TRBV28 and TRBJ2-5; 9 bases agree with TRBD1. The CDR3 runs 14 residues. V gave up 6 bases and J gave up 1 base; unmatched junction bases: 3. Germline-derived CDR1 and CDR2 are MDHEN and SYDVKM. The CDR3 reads CASSPDRGQETQYF. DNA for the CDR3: TGTGCCAGCAGCCCGGACAGGGGCCAAGAGACCCAGTACTTC.

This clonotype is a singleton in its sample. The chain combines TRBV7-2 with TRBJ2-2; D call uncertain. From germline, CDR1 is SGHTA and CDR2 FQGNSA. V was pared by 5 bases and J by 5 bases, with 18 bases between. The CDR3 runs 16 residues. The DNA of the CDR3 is TGTGCCAGCAGCCCCCTCCCGCTAGTTCAAACCGGGGAGCTGTTTTTT. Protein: CASSPLPLVQTGELFF.

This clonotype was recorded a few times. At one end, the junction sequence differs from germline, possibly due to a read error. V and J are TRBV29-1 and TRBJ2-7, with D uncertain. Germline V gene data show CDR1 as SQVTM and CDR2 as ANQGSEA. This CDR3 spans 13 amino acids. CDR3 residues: CSVEGSGSYEQYF. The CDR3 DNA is TGCAGCGTCGAAGGTTCCGGCTCCTACGAGCAGTACTTC.

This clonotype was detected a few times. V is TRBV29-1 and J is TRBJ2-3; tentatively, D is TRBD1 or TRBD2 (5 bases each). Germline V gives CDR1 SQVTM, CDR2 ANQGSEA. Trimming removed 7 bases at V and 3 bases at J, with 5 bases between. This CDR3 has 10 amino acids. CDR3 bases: TGCAGCGGGGGGACAGATACGCAGTATTTT. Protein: CSGGTDTQYF.

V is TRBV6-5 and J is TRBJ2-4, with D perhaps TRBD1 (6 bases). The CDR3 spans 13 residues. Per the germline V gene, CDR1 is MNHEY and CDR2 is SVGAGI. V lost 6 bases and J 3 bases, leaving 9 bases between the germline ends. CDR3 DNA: TGTGCCAGCAGAGACAGGTTCAAAAACATTCAGTACTTC. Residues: CASRDRFKNIQYF.

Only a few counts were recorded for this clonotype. The DNA of the CDR3 is TGCAGTGCAACGACAGGGGGGGAAACTCTAGATGAGCAGTTCTTC. Translating gives CSATTGGETLDEQFF. The chain couples TRBV20-1 to TRBJ2-1; 9 bases line up with TRBD1. Germline values: CDR1 DFQATT, CDR2 SNEGSKA (reference sequence). There are 15 residues in the CDR3. With 6 bases clipped from V and 8 bases from J, the junction kept 14 bases outside the gene matches.

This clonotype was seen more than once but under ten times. The CDR3 sequence: CASSAGGLASYEQYV. For the CDR3, the DNA is TGTGCCAGCAGTGCTGGGGGCCTAGCGAGCTACGAGCAGTACGTC. The genes are TRBV6-1 and TRBJ2-7; D may match TRBD1 or TRBD2 (6 bases each). Germline lookup yields CDR1 MNHNS and CDR2 SASEGT. There are 15 residues in the CDR3. V shed 4 bases and J shed 3 bases, with 16 bases lying between them.

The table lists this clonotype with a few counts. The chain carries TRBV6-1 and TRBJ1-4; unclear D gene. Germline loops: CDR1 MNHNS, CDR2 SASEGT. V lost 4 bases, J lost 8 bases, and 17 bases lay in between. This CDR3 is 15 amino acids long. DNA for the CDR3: TGTGCCAGCAGTGCGCCACGACCCATCCTGGAAAAACTGTTTTTT. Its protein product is CASSAPRPILEKLFF.

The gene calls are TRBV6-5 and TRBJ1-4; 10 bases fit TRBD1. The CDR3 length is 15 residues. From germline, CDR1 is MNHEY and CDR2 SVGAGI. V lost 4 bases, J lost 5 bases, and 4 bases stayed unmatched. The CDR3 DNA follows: TGTGCCAGCAGTTCTCCGGGACAGGGGAATGAAAAACTGTTTTTT. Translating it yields CASSSPGQGNEKLFF.